These 8 T cell receptor beta chains originate from one sample sequenced in a study of metastatic and nonmetastatic thyroid tumors. All patients were treatment-naive before thyroid surgery. MiXCR was used by TCRdb to re-call the PCR reads. Counted here are more than 65,000 clones, 11% to 15% occurring once; the ten biggest clones make up approximately 6.1%. Sequenced input: blood. The origin of the receptors is a male donor with papillary thyroid cancer or a benign thyroid nodule (not recorded which). Some clones in this sample may be carry-over from other donors' samples.

There are a few counts of this clone. V is TRBV12-3 or TRBV12-4 and J is TRBJ1-2; D perhaps matches TRBD1 (6 bases). V was shortened by 2 bases and J by 10 bases, with 11 bases between the two germline ends. This CDR3 has 12 amino acids. Here the CDR3 reads CASSLSGAVYTF. CDR3 nucleotide sequence: TGTGCCAGCAGTTTATCAGGGGCTGTCTACACCTTC.

Only a few counts were recorded for this clone. The V and J genes are TRBV4-1 and TRBJ2-2, with 8 bases matching TRBD2. Trimming took 4 bases from V and 3 from J; bases not matched to a gene: 7. The germline gives CDR1 MGHRA, CDR2 YSYEKL. This CDR3 has 16 residues. The CDR3 DNA reads as TGCGCCAGCAGCCTAGGAATAGCGGGGTACACCGGGGAGCTGTTTTTT. Amino acid sequence: CASSLGIAGYTGELFF.

At least ten counts were recorded for this clone. V usage is TRBV7-6 and J usage is TRBJ2-3, with TRBD1 matching over 7 bases. The junction had 12 bases not matched to a gene; V was cut back by 6 bases and J by 3 bases. Germline V lookup: CDR1 SGHVS, CDR2 FNYEAQ. CDR3 length: 16 residues. The CDR3 region is CASRSDAGGDTDTQYF. The CDR3 DNA is TGTGCCAGCAGATCAGACGCAGGGGGAGATACAGATACGCAGTATTTT. The whole variable domain, remainder taken from reference TRBV7-6 and TRBJ2-3, is GAGVSQSPRYKVTKRGQDVALRCDPISGHVSLYWYRQALGQGPEFLTYFNYEAQQDKSGLPNDRFSAERPEGSISTLTIQRTEQRDSAMYRCASRSDAGGDTDTQYFGPGTRLTVL.

This clone was seen a few times. The chain joins TRBV12-3 or TRBV12-4 to TRBJ2-7; 9 bases line up with TRBD2. J lost 5 bases, V lost 6 bases, and 8 bases had no gene match. The CDR3 extends over 14 amino acids. CDR3 amino acids: CASRGSGRRHEQYF. CDR3 DNA sequence: TGTGCCAGCAGGGGTAGCGGGAGAAGGCACGAGCAGTACTTC.

The chain has TRBV5-2 and TRBJ2-1; TRBD2 is the table's D call and was not checked against the DNA. TRBV5-2 is designated a pseudogene. This CDR3 has 15 amino acids. The CDR3 bases are TGTGCCCCTCCCGGTCCTAGCGGGAGTTGGAATGAGCAGTTCTTC. Translation gives CAPPGPSGSWNEQFF.

This clone was recorded many times. The rearrangement joins TRBV28 to TRBJ2-7, with TRBD1 matching 9 bases. The CDR3 is 15 residues long. Germline CDR1 MDHEN, CDR2 SYDVKM. Unmatched junction bases numbered 14, after V lost 8 bases and J lost 6 bases. The CDR3 region is CASRRSGDRVSEQYF. Here the CDR3 DNA reads TGTGCCAGCCGAAGGAGCGGGGACAGGGTGTCCGAGCAGTACTTC. Full variable domain (missing parts from reference TRBV28 and TRBJ2-7): DVKVTQSSRYLVKRTGEKVFLECVQDMDHENMFWYRQDPGLGLRLIYFSYDVKMKEKGDIPEGYSVSREKKERFSLILESASTNQTSMYLCASRRSGDRVSEQYFGPGTRLTVT.

This clone occurred many times. The gene calls are TRBV5-1 and TRBJ2-7, with D maybe TRBD1 (6 bases). The CDR3 loop spans 13 amino acids. Trimming cost V 0 bases and J 5 bases, with 9 bases left between them. Germline CDR1 and CDR2: SGHRS and YFSETQ. DNA of the CDR3: TGCGCCAGCAGCTTGGGAGGGGGAGACGAGCAGTACTTC. Protein: CASSLGGGDEQYF.

This clone was counted only a few times. This clone may be a read error of a much larger clone one base away. The chain combines TRBV20-1 with TRBJ1-5; D is unclear. Germline CDR1 reads DFQATT; CDR2 reads SNEGSKA (reference sequence). This CDR3 comprises 10 residues. V was pared by 6 bases and J by 8 bases, with 8 bases between. In DNA form, the CDR3 reads TGCAGTGCCTCGGTAGAGCCCCAGCATTTT. This translates into CSASVEPQHF.